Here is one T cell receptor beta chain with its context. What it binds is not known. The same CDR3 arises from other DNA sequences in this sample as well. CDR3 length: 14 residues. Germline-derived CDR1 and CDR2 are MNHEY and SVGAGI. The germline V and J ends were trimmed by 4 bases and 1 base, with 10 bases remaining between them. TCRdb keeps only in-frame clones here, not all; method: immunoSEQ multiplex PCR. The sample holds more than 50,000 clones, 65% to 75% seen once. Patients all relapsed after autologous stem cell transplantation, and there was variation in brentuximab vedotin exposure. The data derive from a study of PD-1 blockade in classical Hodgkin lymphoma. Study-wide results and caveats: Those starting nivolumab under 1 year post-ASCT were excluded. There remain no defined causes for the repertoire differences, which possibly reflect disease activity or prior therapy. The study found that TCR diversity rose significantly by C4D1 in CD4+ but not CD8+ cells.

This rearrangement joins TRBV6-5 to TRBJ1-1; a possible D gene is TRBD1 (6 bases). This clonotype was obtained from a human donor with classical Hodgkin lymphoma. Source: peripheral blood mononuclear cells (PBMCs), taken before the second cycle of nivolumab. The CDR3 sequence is CASSSGQSNTEAFF. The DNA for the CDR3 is TGTGCCAGCAGTTCCGGACAGTCGAACACTGAAGCTTTCTTT.